This TCR beta chain emerged from a study of identical twins. Study-wide points: There were fewer insertions in abundant cord blood beta clonotypes, but memory repertoires showed no such pattern. Twin pairs' shared out-of-frame alpha sequences were enriched in low generation probability. Invariant MAIT and iNKT cells could partly confound zero-insertion analyses. Conclusions rested on cross-sectional statistics rather than following the same donors.

TCRdb itself ran the 5' RACE reads through MiXCR, one entry per CDR3 protein. The profile shows hundreds of thousands of distinct CDR3 sequences, 5.5% to 6.5% of them singletons. The CDR3 runs 13 residues. The V and J ends lost 5 bases and 5 bases respectively, with 12 bases between them. This clonotype was seen ten or more times. What it recognizes is unknown. The chain combines TRBV12-3 or TRBV12-4 with TRBJ1-2; unclear D gene. The specimen sequenced was naive T cells sorted from blood. The receptor comes from a man younger than 30 in good health. The CDR3 nucleotides read TGTGCCAGCAGTCCCGCGGGGAAGTATGGCTACACCTTC. This encodes CASSPAGKYGYTF.